This record covers a single T cell receptor (beta chain). TCRdb keeps only in-frame clones here, not all; method: immunoSEQ multiplex PCR. Of 170,000 or so clones listed, roughly 85% were seen once; the top ten hold approximately 9.4%. Trimming removed 5 bases at V and 2 bases at J, with 3 bases between. Germline V gene sequence: CDR1 MNHEY, CDR2 SMNVEV (reference sequence). The CDR3 has 12 residues. The data were obtained in a study of blood T cell repertoires in COVID-19. Specimen: PBMCs or T cells enriched from blood (not recorded which). This chain connects TRBV27 to TRBJ2-2; D remains ambiguous. This TCR came from a young woman who had recovered from COVID-19. Here the CDR3 DNA reads TGTGCCAGCAGTCCAAACACCGGGGAGCTGTTTTTT. It translates to CASSPNTGELFF.